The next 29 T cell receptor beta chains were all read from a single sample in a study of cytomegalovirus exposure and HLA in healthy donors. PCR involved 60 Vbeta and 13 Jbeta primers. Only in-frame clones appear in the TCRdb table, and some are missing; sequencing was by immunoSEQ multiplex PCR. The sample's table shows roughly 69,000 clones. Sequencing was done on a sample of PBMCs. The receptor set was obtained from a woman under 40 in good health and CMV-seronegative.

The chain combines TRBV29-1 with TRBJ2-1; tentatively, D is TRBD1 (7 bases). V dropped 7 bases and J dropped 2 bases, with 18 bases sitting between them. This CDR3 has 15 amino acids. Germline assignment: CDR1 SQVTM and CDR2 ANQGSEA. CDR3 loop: CSASEGARPYNEQFF. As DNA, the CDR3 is TGCAGCGCTAGCGAGGGGGCACGCCCCTACAATGAGCAGTTCTTC.

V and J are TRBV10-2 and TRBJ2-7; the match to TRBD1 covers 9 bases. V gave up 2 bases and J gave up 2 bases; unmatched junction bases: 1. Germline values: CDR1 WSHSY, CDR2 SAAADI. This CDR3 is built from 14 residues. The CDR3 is CASSETGGTYEQYF. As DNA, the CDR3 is TGCGCCAGCAGTGAGACAGGGGGCACCTACGAGCAGTACTTC.

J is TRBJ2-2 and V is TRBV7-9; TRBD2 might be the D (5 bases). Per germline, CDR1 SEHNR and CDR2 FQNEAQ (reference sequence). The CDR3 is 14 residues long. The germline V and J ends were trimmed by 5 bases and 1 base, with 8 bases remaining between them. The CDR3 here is CASSGRGNTGELFF. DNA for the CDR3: TGTGCCAGCAGCGGCCGGGGGAACACCGGGGAGCTGTTTTTT.

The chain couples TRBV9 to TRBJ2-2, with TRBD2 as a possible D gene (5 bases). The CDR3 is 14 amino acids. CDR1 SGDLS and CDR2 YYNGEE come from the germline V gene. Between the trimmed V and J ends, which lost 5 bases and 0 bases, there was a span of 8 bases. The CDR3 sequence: CASRGSPNTGELFF. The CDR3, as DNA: TGTGCCAGCAGGGGGAGTCCGAACACCGGGGAGCTGTTTTTT.

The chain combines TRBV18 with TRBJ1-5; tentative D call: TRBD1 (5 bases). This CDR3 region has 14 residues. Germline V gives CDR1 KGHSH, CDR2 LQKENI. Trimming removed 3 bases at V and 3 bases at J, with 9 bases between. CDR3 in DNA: TGTGCCAGCTCACCCCAACAGGTCAATCAGCCCCAGCATTTT. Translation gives CASSPQQVNQPQHF.

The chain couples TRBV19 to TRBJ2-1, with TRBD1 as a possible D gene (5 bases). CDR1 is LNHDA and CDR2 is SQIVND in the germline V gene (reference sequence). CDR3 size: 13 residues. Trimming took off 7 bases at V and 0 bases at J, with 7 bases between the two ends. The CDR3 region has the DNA TGTGCCAGTACAGACAGCTCCTACAATGAGCAGTTCTTC. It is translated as CASTDSSYNEQFF.

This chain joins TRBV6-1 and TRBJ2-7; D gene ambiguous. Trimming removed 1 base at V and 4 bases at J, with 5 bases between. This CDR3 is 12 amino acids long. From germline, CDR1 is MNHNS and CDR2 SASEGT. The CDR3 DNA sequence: TGTGCCAGCAGTGAAGTCGGTTACGAGCAGTACTTC. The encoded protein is CASSEVGYEQYF.

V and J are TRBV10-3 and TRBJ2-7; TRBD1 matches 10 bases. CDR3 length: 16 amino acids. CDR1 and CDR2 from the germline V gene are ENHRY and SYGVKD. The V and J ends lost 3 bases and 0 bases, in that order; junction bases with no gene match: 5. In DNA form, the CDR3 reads TGTGCCATCAGTGACCTCGGGACAGGGGTCTCCTACGAGCAGTACTTC. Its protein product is CAISDLGTGVSYEQYF.

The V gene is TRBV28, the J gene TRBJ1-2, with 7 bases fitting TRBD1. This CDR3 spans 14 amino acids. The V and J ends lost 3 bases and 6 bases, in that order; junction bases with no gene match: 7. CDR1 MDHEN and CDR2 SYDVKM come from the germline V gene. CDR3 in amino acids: CASSFRGFIHGYTF. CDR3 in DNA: TGTGCCAGCAGTTTCAGGGGGTTTATCCATGGCTACACCTTC.

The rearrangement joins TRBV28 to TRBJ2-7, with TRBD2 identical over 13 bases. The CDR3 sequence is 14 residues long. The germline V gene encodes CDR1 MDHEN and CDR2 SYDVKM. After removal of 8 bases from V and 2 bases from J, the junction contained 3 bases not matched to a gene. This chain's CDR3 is CASLGLAGTYEQYF. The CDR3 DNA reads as TGTGCCAGCCTGGGACTAGCGGGGACCTACGAGCAGTACTTC.

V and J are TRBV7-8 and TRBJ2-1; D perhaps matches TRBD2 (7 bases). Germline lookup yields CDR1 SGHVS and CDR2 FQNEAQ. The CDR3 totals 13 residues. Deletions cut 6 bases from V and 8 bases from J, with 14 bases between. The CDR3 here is CASRRGGEHEQFF. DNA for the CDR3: TGTGCCAGCAGAAGGGGGGGCGAGCATGAGCAGTTCTTC.

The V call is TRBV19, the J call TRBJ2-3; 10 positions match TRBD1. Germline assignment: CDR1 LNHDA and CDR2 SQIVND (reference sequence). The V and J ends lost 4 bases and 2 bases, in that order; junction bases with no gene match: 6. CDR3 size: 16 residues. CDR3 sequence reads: CASSRGTGVFTDTQYF. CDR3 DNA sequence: TGTGCCAGTAGTAGGGGGACAGGGGTCTTCACAGATACGCAGTATTTT.

CDR3 residues: CASSFPSPLHF. The CDR3 DNA follows: TGTGCCAGCAGCTTTCCATCACCCCTCCACTTT. The rearrangement links TRBV5-6 to TRBJ1-6, with no clear D. The CDR3 consists of 11 residues. CDR1 is SGHDT, CDR2 YYEEEE, per germline. V lost 2 bases and J lost 10, with 4 bases in between.

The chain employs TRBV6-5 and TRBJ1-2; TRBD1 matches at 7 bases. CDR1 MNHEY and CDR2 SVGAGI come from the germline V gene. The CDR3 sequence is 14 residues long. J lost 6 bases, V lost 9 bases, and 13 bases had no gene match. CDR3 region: CASSGTAQMNGYTF. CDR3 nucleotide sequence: TGTGCCAGTTCCGGGACAGCACAAATGAATGGCTACACCTTC.

CDR3 DNA: TGTGCCAGCAGTTACGGAGTGGGAGATACGCAGTATTTT. It is translated as CASSYGVGDTQYF. The rearrangement uses TRBV6-5 and TRBJ2-3; no reliable D call. CDR1 is MNHEY and CDR2 is SVGAGI in the germline V gene. Trimming left V 2 bases short and J 5 bases short, with 8 bases between. The CDR3 is 13 residues long.

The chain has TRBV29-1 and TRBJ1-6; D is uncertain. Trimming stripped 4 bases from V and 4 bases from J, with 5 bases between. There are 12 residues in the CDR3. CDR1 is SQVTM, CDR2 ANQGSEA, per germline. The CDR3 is CSVGQYNSPLHF. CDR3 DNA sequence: TGCAGCGTTGGGCAGTATAATTCACCCCTCCACTTT.

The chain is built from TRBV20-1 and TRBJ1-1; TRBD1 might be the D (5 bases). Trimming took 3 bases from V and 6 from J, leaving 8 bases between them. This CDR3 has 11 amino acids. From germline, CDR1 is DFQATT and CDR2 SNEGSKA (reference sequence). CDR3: CSARGQAEAFF. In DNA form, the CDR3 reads TGCAGTGCTAGGGGGCAGGCTGAAGCTTTCTTT.

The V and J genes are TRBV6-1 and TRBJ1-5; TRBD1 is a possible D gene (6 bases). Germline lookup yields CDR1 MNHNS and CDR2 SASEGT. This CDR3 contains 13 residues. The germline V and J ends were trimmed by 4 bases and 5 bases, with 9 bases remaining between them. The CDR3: CASSAAGDQPQHF. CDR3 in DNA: TGTGCCAGCAGTGCGGCAGGGGATCAGCCCCAGCATTTT.

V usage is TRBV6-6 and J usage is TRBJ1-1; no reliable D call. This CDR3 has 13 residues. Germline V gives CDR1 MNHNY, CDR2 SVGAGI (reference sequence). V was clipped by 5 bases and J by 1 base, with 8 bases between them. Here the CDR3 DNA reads TGTGCCAGCAGTCGAGAAGCGAACACTGAAGCTTTCTTT. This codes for CASSREANTEAFF.

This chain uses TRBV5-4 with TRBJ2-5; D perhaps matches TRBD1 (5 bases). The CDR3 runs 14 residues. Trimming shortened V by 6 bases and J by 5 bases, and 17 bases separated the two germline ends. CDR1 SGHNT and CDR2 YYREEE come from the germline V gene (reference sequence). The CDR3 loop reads CASTQEGNRETQYF. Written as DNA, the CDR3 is TGTGCCAGCACCCAAGAAGGTAACAGGGAGACCCAGTACTTC.

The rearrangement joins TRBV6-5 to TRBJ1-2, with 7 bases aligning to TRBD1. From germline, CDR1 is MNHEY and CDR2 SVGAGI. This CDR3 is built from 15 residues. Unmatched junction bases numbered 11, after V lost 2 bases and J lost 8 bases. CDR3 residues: CASSYEGTVNSGYTF. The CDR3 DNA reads TGTGCCAGCAGTTACGAAGGGACAGTCAATAGCGGCTACACCTTC.

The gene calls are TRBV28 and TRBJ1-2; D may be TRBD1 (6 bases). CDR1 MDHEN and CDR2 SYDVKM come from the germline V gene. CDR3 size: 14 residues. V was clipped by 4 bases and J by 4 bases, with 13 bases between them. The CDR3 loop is CASSSQGTSYGYTF. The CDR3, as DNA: TGTGCCAGCAGTTCGCAGGGGACATCCTATGGCTACACCTTC.

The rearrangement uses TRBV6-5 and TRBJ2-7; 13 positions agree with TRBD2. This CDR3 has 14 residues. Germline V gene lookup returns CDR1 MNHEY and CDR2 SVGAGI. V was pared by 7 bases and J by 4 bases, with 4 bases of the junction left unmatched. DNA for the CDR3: TGTGCCAGCAAAACTAGCGGGGGGGCGTACGAGCAGTACTTC. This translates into CASKTSGGAYEQYF.

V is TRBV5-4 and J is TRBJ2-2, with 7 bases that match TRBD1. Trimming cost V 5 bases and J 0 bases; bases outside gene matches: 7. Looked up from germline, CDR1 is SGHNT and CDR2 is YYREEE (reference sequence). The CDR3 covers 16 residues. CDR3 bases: TGTGCCAGCAGGTCGGGACAGCCTCCGAACACCGGGGAGCTGTTTTTT. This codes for CASRSGQPPNTGELFF. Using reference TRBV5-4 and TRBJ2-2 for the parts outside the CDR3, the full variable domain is ETGVTQSPTHLIKTRGQQVTLRCSSQSGHNTVSWYQQALGQGPQFIFQYYREEENGRGNFPPRFSGLQFPNYSSELNVNALELDDSALYLCASRSGQPPNTGELFFGEGSRLTVL.

CDR3 in DNA: TGCAGCGACAGGTACAATGAGCAGTTCTTC. It encodes CSDRYNEQFF. This rearrangement joins TRBV29-1 to TRBJ2-1, with a possible D match to TRBD1 (5 bases). The V and J ends lost 7 bases and 4 bases respectively, with 5 bases between them. Germline-derived CDR1 and CDR2 are SQVTM and ANQGSEA. There are 10 residues in the CDR3.

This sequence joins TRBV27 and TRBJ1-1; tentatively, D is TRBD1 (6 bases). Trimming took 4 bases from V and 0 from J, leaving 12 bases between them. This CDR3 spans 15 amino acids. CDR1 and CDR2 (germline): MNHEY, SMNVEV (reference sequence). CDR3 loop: CASSYTGYLNTEAFF. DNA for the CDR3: TGTGCCAGCAGTTACACAGGGTACTTGAACACTGAAGCTTTCTTT.

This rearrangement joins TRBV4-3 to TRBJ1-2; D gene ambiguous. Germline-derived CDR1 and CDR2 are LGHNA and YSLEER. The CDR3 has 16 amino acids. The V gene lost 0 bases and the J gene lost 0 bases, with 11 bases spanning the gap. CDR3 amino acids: CASSQEPVPANYGYTF. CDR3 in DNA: TGCGCCAGCAGCCAAGAACCGGTGCCTGCTAACTATGGCTACACCTTC.

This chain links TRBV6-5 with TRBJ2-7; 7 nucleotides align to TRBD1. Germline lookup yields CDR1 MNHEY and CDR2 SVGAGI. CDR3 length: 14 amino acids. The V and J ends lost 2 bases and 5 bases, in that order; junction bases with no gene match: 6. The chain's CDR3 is CASSYSPGTDEQYF. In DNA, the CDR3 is TGTGCCAGCAGTTACAGCCCCGGGACAGACGAGCAGTACTTC.

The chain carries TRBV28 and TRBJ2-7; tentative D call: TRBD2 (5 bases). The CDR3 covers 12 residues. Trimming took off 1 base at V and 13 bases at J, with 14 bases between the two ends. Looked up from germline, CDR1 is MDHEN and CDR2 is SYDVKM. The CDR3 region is CASSLLGSPPYF. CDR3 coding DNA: TGTGCCAGCAGTTTATTAGGGAGCCCGCCTTACTTC.